This paragraph reports one T cell receptor beta chain. These data originate in a study of blood T cell repertoires in COVID-19. For the study at large: PBMCs, B-cell-depleted T cells, or T cells provided the cDNA or gDNA that made up the material.

Authors' data handling: Amplification from reference gene primers served as the basis for estimated nucleated cell counts. The protocol was immunoSEQ multiplex PCR, while the TCRdb copy is restricted to in-frame clones and leaves out a portion. The DNA was the basis for D and trimming; V, J and clone size are from that table. Of approximately 210,000 clones in the sample, about 93% are singletons; the top ten hold roughly 0.76%. With V trimmed by 9 bases and J by 4 bases, 4 bases remained unmatched. The germline V gene encodes CDR1 PRHDT and CDR2 FYEKMQ (reference sequence). The CDR3 totals 12 residues.

This TCR was sampled from a man aged 25-45 years with COVID-19, enrolled during active disease. The rearrangement links TRBV13 to TRBJ2-3, with TRBD2 matching over 7 bases. Sequencing was carried out using peripheral blood. The DNA for the CDR3 is TGTGCCAGTGGACTAGAATCAGATACGCAGTATTTT. Residues: CASGLESDTQYF. The full variable domain, with the rest looked up from reference TRBV13 and TRBJ2-3, is AAGVIQSPRHLIKEKRETATLKCYPIPRHDTVYWYQQGPGQDPQFLISFYEKMQSDKGSIPDRFSAQQFSDYHSELNMSSLELGDSALYFCASGLESDTQYFGPGTRLTVL.